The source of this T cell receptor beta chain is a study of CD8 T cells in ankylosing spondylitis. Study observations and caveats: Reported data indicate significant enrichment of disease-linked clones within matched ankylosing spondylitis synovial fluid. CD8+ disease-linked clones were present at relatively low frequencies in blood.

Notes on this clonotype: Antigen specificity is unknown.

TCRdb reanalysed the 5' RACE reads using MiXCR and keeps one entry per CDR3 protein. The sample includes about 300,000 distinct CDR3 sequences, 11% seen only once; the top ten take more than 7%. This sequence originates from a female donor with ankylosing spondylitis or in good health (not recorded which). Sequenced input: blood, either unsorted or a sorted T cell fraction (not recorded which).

The DNA of the CDR3 is TGTGCCAGCAGCTTTCGGGGAAGGGGGCCGGTGGGTCAGCCCCAGCATTTT. This codes for CASSFRGRGPVGQPQHF. The genes are TRBV5-8 and TRBJ1-5; 7 bases fit TRBD1. CDR3 length: 17 residues. V trimming: 2 bases; J trimming: 6 bases; junction bases outside the gene matches: 14. CDR1 and CDR2 from the germline V gene are SGHTS and YDEGEE.